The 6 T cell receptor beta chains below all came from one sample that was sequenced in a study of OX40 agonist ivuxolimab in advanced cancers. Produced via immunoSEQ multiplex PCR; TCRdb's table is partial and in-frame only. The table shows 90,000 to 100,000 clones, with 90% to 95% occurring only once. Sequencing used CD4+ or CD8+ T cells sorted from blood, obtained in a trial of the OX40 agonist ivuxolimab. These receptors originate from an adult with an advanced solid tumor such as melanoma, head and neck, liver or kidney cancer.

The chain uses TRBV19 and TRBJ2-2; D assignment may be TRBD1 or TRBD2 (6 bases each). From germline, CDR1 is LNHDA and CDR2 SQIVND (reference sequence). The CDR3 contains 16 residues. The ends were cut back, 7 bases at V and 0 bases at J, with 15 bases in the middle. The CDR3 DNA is TGTGCCAGTAACCCTCCCGGGGGCTCGAACACCGGGGAGCTGTTTTTT. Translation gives CASNPPGGSNTGELFF.

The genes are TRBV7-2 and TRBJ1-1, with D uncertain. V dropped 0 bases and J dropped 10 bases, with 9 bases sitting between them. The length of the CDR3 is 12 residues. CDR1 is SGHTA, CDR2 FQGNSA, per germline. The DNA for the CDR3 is TGTGCCAGCAGCTTAGCCTCCGAGGGAGCTTTCTTT. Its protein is CASSLASEGAFF.

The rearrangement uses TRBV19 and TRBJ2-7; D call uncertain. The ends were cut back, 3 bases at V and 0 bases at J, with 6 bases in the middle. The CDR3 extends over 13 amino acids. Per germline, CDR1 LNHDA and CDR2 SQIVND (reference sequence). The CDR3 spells CASSIESSYEQYF. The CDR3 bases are TGTGCCAGTAGTATCGAATCCTCCTACGAGCAGTACTTC.

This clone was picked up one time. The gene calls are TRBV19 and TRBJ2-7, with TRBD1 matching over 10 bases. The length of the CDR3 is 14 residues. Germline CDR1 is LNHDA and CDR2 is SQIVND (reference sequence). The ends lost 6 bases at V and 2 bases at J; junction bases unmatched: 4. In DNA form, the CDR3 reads TGTGCCAGTAGCGCCGGGACAGGGGCCTACGAGCAGTACTTC. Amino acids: CASSAGTGAYEQYF.

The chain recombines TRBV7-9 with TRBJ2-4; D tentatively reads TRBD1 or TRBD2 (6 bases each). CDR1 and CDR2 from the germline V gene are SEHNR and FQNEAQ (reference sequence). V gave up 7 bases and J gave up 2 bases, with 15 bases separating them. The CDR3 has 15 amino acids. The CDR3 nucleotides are TGTGCCAGCACCTCGTGGGGGGCCACCAAAAACATTCAGTACTTC. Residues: CASTSWGATKNIQYF.

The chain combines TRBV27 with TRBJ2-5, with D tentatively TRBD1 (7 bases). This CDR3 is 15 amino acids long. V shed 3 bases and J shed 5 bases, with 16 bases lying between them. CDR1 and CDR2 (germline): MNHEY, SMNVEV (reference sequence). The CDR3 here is CASSFAGAGGETQYF. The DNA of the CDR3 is TGTGCCAGCAGTTTTGCCGGGGCAGGGGGGGAGACCCAGTACTTC.